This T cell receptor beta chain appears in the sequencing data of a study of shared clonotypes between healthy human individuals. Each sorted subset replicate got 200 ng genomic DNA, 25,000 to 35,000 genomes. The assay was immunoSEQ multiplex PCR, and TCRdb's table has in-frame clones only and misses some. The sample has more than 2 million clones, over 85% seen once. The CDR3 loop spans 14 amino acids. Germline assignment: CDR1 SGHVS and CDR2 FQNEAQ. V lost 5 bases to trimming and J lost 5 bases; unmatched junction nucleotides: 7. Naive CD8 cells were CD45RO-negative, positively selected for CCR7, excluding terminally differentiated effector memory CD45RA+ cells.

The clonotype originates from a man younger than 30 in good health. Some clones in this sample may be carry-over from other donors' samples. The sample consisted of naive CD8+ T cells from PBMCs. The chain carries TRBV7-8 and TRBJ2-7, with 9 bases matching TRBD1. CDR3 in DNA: TGTGCCAGCAGCCACAGCCGGGACAGGGACGAGCAGTACTTC. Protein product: CASSHSRDRDEQYF.